This TCR beta chain was observed in a study of regulatory T cells in long-lasting Graves disease. The time point is: newly diagnosed GD, antithyroid drugs for less than 3 months. Extracted PBMC RNA gave rise to the TCR library. Germline CDR1 is SGHTA and CDR2 is FQGNSA. V lost 3 bases to trimming and J lost 6 bases, with 13 bases between them. CDR3 size: 14 residues. According to the study, TCR beta libraries were built with iRepertoire HTBI primers and CDR3-region Arm-PCR. One entry per CDR3 protein results from TCRdb running MiXCR on the multiplex PCR reads. The sample consists of around 250,000 distinct CDR3 sequences, around 20% of them appearing once.

This specimen was peripheral blood mononuclear cells (PBMCs), taken at new diagnosis, from a patient treated with antithyroid drugs. The source is a female donor with Graves disease. The chain has TRBV7-2 and TRBJ2-3; maybe TRBD2 (6 bases). In DNA form, the CDR3 reads TGTGCCAGCAGCTTGTGGGGAGGAGAGGATACGCAGTATTTT. This codes for CASSLWGGEDTQYF.